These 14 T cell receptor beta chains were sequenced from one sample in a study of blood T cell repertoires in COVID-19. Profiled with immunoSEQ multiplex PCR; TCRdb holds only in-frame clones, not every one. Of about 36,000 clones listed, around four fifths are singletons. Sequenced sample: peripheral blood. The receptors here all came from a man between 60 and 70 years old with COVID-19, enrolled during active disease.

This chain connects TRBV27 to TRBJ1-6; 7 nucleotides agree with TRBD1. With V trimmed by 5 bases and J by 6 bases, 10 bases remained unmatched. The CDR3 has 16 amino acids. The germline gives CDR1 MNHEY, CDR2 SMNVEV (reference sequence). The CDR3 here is CASSPRGQVLNSPLHF. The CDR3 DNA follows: TGTGCCAGCAGTCCACGTGGACAGGTTCTTAATTCACCCCTCCACTTT.

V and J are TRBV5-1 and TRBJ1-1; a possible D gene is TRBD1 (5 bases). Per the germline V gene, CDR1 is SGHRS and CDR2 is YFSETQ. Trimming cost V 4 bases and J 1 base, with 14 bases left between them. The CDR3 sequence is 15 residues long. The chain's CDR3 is CASSAGTGRNTEAFF. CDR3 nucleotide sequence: TGCGCCAGCAGCGCGGGGACCGGCCGGAACACTGAAGCTTTCTTT.

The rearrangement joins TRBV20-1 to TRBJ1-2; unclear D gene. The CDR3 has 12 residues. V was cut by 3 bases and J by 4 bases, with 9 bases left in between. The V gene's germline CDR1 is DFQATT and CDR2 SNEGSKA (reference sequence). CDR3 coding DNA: TGCAGTGCTAGTCTCGAGGGCTATGGCTACACCTTC. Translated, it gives CSASLEGYGYTF.

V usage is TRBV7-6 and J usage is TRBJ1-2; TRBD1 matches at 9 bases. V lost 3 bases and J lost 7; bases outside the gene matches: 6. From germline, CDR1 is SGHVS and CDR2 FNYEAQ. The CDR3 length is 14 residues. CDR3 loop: CASSFQQGAGGYTF. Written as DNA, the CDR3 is TGTGCCAGCAGCTTTCAACAGGGGGCGGGTGGCTACACCTTC.

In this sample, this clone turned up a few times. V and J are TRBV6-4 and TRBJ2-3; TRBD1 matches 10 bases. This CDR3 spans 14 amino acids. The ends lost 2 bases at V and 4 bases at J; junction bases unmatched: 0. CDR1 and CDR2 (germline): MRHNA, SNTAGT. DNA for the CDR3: TGTGCCAGCAGTGACGGACAGGGGGCAGATACGCAGTATTTT. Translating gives CASSDGQGADTQYF.

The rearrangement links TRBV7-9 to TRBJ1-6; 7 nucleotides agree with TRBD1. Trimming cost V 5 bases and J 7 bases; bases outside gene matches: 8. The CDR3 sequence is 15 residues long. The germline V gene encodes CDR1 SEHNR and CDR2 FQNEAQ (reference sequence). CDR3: CASSPGTVGNSPLHF. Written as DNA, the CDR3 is TGTGCCAGCAGCCCCGGGACAGTCGGGAATTCACCCCTCCACTTT.

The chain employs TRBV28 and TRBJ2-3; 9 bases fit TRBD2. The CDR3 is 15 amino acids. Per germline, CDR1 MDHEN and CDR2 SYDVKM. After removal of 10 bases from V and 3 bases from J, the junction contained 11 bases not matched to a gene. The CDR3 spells CATHLPLAGTDTQYF. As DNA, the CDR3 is TGTGCCACCCATCTTCCGCTAGCGGGGACAGATACGCAGTATTTT. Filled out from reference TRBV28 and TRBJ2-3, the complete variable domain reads DVKVTQSSRYLVKRTGEKVFLECVQDMDHENMFWYRQDPGLGLRLIYFSYDVKMKEKGDIPEGYSVSREKKERFSLILESASTNQTSMYLCATHLPLAGTDTQYFGPGTRLTVL.

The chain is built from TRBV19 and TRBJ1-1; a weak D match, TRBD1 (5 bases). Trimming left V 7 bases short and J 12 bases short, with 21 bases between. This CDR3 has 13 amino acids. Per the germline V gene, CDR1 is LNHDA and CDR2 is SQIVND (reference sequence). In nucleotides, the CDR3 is TGTGCCAGTACGAACCTCGGTGTGGGGCCCTCTTTCTTT. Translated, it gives CASTNLGVGPSFF.

CDR3 sequence reads: CASSFESALGVYF. As DNA, the CDR3 is TGTGCCAGCAGTTTCGAATCCGCCCTCGGGGTGTACTTC. The genes are TRBV12-3 or TRBV12-4 and TRBJ2-7; D might be TRBD2 (5 bases). The ends were cut back, 3 bases at V and 12 bases at J, with 18 bases in the middle. CDR3 size: 13 residues.

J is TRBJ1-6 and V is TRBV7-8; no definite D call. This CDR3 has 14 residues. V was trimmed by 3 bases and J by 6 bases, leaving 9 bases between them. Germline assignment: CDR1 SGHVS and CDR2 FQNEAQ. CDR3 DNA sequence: TGTGCCAGCAGCTTGGCGGTAGCTAATTCACCCCTCCACTTT. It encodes CASSLAVANSPLHF.

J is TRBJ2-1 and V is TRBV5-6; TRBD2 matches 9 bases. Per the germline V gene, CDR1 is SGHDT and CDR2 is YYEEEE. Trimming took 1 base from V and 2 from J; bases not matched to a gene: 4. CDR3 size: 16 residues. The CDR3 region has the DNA TGTGCCAGCAGCTTGTATGTAGCGGGAGCCTACAATGAGCAGTTCTTC. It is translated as CASSLYVAGAYNEQFF.

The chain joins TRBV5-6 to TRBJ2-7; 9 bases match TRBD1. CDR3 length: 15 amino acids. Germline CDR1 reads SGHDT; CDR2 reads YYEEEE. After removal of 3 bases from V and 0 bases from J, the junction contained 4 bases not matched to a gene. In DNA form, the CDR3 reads TGTGCCAGCAGCTGGTGGACAGGGGCCTCCTACGAGCAGTACTTC. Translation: CASSWWTGASYEQYF.

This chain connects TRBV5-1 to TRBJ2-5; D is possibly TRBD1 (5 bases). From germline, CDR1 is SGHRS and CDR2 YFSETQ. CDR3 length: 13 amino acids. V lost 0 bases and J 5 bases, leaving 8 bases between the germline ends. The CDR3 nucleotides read TGCGCCAGCAGCTTGGCCAGGGATGAGACCCAGTACTTC. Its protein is CASSLARDETQYF.

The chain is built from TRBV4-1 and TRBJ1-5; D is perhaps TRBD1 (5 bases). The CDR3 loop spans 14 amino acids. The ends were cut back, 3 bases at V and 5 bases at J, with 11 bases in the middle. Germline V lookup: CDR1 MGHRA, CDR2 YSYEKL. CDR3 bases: TGCGCCAGCAGCCAGGGTCCGACAGATCAGCCCCAGCATTTT. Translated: CASSQGPTDQPQHF.